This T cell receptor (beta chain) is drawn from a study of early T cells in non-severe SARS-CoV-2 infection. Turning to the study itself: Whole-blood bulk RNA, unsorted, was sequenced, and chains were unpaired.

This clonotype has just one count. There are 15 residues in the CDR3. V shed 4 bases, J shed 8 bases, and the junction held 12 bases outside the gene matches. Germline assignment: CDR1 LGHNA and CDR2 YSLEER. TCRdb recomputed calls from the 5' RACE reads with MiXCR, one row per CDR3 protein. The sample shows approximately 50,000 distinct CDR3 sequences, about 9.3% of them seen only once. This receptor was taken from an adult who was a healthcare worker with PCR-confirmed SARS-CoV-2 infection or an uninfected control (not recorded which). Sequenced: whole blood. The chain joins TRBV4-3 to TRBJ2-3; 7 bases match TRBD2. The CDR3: CASSRGLVGDGTQYF. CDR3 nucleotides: TGCGCCAGCAGCCGCGGACTAGTGGGAGATGGTACGCAGTATTTT.